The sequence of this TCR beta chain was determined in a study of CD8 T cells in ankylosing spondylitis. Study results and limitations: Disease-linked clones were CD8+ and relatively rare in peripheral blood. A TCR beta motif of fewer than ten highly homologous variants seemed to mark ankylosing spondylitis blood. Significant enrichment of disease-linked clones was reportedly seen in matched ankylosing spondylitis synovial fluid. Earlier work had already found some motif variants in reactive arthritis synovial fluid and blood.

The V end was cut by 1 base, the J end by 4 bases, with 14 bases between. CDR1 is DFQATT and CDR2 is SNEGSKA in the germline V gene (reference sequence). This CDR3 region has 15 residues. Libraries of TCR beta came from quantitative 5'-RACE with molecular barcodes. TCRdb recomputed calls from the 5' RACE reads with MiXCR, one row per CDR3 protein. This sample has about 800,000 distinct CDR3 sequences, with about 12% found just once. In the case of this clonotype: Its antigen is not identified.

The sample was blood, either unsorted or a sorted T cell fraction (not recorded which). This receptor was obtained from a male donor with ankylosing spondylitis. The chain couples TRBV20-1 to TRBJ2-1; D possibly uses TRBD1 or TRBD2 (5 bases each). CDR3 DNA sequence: TGCAGTGCTAGAGGGTTCCCGGGACCGTACAATGAGCAGTTCTTC. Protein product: CSARGFPGPYNEQFF.